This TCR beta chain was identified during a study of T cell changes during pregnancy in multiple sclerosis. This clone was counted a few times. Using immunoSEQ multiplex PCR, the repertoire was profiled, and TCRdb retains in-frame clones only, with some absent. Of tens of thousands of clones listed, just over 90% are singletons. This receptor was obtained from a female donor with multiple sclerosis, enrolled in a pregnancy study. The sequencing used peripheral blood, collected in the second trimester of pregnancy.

The CDR3 spells CASSRGQGSTPLHF. DNA for the CDR3: TGTGCCAGCAGCCGGGGACAAGGCTCAACACCCCTCCACTTT. The chain is built from TRBV28 and TRBJ1-6; tentatively, D is TRBD1 (6 bases). CDR1 is MDHEN and CDR2 is SYDVKM in the germline V gene. Trimming removed 6 bases from V and 11 bases from J, with 17 bases in between. The CDR3 totals 14 residues.